The 6 T cell receptor beta chains reported below all come from one sample, sequenced in a study of T cell changes during pregnancy in multiple sclerosis. Sequenced by immunoSEQ multiplex PCR; TCRdb stores in-frame clones only, minus some. Here the sample spans approximately 100,000 clones, just under 95% being singletons. The starting material was peripheral blood, obtained in the first trimester of pregnancy. The receptors were gathered from a female donor with multiple sclerosis, enrolled in a pregnancy study.

The CDR3 nucleotides are TGTGCCAGCAGCCCTGGGACAGGGTCCAGGGCTGAAGCTTTCTTT. The encoded protein is CASSPGTGSRAEAFF. The chain is built from TRBV7-6 and TRBJ1-1; 9 bases line up with TRBD1. CDR1 is SGHVS, CDR2 FNYEAQ, per germline. V shed 5 bases and J 6 bases; nucleotides not matched to a gene: 10. This CDR3 has 15 amino acids. The whole variable domain, remainder taken from reference TRBV7-6 and TRBJ1-1, is GAGVSQSPRYKVTKRGQDVALRCDPISGHVSLYWYRQALGQGPEFLTYFNYEAQQDKSGLPNDRFSAERPEGSISTLTIQRTEQRDSAMYRCASSPGTGSRAEAFFGQGTRLTVV.

The chain recombines TRBV21-1 with TRBJ2-1; TRBD2 is the table's D call, not checked against the DNA. TRBV21-1 is assigned pseudogene status. The CDR3 consists of 15 residues. In nucleotides, the CDR3 is TGTGCCAGCGGAATTCCGGGACTAGGGTACAATGAGCAGTTCTTC. It encodes CASGIPGLGYNEQFF.

This clone is a singleton in its sample. J is TRBJ1-6 and V is TRBV7-9, with a weak D call TRBD1 (5 bases). CDR1 and CDR2 (germline): SEHNR, FQNEAQ (reference sequence). Trimming shortened V by 4 bases and J by 8 bases, and 15 bases separated the two germline ends. The CDR3 is 15 amino acids. The CDR3 region has the DNA TGTGCCAGCAGCTACGGGGGACCCCAGGATTCACCCCTCCACTTT. This codes for CASSYGGPQDSPLHF.

The J gene is TRBJ1-1, the V gene TRBV7-9, with TRBD1 matching 7 bases. Germline CDR1 is SEHNR and CDR2 is FQNEAQ (reference sequence). The CDR3 sequence is 13 residues long. After removal of 6 bases from V and 5 bases from J, the junction contained 6 bases not matched to a gene. The CDR3 DNA sequence: TGTGCCAGCAGGCTAACAGGGGTGACTGAAGCTTTCTTT. It encodes CASRLTGVTEAFF.

The chain links TRBV4-1 to TRBJ2-5; D is possibly TRBD1 (5 bases). Per germline, CDR1 MGHRA and CDR2 YSYEKL. V was cut by 4 bases and J by 4 bases, with 13 bases left in between. This CDR3 is 14 amino acids long. As DNA, the CDR3 is TGCGCCAGCAGCCGGGCAACAGGTCTAGAGACCCAGTACTTC. This codes for CASSRATGLETQYF.

This rearrangement joins TRBV27 to TRBJ2-1; possible D gene TRBD2, 5 bases. Per germline, CDR1 MNHEY and CDR2 SMNVEV (reference sequence). There are 13 residues in the CDR3. Trimming took off 3 bases at V and 12 bases at J, with 15 bases between the two ends. The CDR3 nucleotides are TGTGCCAGCAGTTTGACTCGGGGAAGGCGGCAGTTCTTC. It translates to CASSLTRGRRQFF.